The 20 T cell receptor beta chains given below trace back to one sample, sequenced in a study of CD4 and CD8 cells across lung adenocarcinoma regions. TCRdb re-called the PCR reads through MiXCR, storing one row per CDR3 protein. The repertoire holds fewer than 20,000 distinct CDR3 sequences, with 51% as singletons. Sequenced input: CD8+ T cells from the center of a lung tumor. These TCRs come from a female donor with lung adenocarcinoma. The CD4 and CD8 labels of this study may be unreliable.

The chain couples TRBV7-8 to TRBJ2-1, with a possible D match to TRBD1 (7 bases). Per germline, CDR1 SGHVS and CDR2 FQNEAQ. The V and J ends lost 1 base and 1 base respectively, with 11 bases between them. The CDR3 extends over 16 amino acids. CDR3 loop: CASSLEAGGSYNEQFF. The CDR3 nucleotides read TGTGCCAGCAGCTTAGAGGCAGGGGGGTCCTACAATGAGCAGTTCTTC.

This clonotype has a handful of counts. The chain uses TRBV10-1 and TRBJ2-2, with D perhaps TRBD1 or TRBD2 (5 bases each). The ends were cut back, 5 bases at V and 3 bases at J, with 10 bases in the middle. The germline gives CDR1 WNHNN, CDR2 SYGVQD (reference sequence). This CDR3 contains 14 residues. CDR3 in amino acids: CASSPLGDTGELFF. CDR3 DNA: TGCGCCAGCAGTCCTCTGGGGGACACCGGGGAGCTGTTTTTT.

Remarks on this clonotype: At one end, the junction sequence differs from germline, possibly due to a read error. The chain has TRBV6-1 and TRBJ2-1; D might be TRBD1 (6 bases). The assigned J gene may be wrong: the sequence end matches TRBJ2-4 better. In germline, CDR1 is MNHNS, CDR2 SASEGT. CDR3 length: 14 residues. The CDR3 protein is CAGSGGLDQEIQYF. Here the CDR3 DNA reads TGTGCCGGCAGTGGGGGCCTAGACCAAGAGATTCAGTACTTC.

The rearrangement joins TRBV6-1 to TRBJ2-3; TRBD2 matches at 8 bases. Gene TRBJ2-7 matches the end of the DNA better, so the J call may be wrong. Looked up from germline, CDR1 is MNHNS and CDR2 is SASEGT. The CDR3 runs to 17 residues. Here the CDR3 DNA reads TGTGCCAGCAGCATGAACAGCGGGAGCCTAGACACAGATACGCAGTACTTC. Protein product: CASSMNSGSLDTDTQYF.

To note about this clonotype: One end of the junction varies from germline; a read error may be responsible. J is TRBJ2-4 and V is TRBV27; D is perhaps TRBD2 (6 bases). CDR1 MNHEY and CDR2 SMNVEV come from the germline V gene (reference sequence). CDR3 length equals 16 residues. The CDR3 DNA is TGTGCCAGCAGCTCTTGGGGGGAGTGTGCCAAAAACACTCAGTACTTC. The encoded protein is CASSSWGECAKNTQYF.

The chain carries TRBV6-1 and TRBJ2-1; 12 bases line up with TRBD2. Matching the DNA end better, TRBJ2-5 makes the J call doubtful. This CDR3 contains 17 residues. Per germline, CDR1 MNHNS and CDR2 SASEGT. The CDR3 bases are TGTGCCAGCAGTGAACCCGGACTAGCGGGAAACAGGGAGACCCAGTACTTC. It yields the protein CASSEPGLAGNRETQYF.

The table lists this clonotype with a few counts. The CDR3, as DNA: TGTGCCAGCAGATCCGGACAGTCCTACGAGCAGTACTTC. Protein product: CASRSGQSYEQYF. The chain recombines TRBV27 with TRBJ2-5; possibly TRBD1 for D (6 bases). The J call may be in error: the DNA end matches TRBJ2-7 better. This CDR3 has 13 residues. Germline lookup yields CDR1 MNHEY and CDR2 SMNVEV (reference sequence).

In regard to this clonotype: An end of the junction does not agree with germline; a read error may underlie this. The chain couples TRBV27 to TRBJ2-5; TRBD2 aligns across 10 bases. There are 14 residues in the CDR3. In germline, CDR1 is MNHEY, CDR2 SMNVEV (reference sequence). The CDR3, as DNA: TGTGCGAGCAGTGGACTAGCGGAACAAGAGACCCAGTACTTC. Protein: CASSGLAEQETQYF.

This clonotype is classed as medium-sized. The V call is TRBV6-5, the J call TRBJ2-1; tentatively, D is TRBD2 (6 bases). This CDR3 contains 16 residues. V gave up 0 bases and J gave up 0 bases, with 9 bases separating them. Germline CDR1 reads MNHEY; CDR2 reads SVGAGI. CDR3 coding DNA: TGTGCCAGCAGTTACTCTGAGACTAGCTCCTACAATGAGCAGTTCTTC. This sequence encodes CASSYSETSSYNEQFF.

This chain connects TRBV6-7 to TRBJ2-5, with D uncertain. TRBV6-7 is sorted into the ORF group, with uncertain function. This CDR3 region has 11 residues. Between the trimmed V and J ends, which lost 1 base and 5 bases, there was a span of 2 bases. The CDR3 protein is CASSYYETQYF. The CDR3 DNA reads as TGTGCCAGCAGTTACTACGAGACCCAGTACTTC.

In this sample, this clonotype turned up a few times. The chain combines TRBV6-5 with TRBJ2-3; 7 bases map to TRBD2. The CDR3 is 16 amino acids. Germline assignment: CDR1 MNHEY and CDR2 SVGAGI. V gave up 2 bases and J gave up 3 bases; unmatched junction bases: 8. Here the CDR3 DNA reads TGTGCCAGCAGTTACAGAAGAGCGGGAACAACAGATACGCAGTATTTT. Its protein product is CASSYRRAGTTDTQYF.

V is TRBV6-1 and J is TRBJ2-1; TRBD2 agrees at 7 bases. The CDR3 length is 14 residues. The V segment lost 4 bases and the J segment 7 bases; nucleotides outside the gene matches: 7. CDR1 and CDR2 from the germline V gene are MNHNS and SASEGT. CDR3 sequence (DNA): TGTGCCAGCAGTGCCCCCGGGAGGCGGAATGAGCAGTTCTTC. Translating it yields CASSAPGRRNEQFF.

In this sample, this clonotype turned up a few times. Here the CDR3 reads CASSPGMRGELFF. The CDR3 DNA is TGCGCCAGCAGTCCAGGGATGCGCGGGGAGCTGTTTTTT. V and J are TRBV10-1 and TRBJ2-2; D might be TRBD1 (5 bases). From germline, CDR1 is WNHNN and CDR2 SYGVQD (reference sequence). V was cut by 5 bases and J by 7 bases, with 11 bases left in between. The CDR3 length is 13 residues.

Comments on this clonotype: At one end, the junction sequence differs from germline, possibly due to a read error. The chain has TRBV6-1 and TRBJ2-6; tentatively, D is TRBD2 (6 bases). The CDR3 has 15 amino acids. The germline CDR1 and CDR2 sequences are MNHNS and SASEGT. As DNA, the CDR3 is TGTGCCAGCAGTCCTGCGGGGAGAGATAGAAACGTTCTGTACTTC. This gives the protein CASSPAGRDRNVLYF.

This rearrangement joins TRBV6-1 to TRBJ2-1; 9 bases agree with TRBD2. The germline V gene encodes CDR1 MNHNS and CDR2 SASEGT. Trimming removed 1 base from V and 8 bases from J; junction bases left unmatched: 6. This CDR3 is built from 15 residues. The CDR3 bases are TGTGCCAGCAGTGAAGAGCCTAGCGGGATATATGAGCAGTTCTTC. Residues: CASSEEPSGIYEQFF.

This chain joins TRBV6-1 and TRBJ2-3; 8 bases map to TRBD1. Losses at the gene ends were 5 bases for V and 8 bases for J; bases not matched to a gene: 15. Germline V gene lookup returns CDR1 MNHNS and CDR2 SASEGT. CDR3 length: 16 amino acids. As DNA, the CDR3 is TGTGCCAGCAGTCCAGGACAGGGACAATACCCAGCTACGCAGTATTTT. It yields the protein CASSPGQGQYPATQYF.

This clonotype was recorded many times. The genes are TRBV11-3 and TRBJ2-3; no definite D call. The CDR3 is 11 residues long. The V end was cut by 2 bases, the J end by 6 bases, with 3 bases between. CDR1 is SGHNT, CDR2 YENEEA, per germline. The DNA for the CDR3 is TGTGCCAGCAGCTTAAAGGATACGCAGTATTTT. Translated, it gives CASSLKDTQYF.

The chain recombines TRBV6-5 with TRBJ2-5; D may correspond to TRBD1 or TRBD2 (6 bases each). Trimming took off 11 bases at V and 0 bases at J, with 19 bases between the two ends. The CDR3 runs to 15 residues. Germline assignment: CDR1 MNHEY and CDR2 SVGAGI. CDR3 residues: CAARYGGRDQETQYF. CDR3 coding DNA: TGTGCCGCCAGGTACGGGGGCCGTGACCAAGAGACCCAGTACTTC.

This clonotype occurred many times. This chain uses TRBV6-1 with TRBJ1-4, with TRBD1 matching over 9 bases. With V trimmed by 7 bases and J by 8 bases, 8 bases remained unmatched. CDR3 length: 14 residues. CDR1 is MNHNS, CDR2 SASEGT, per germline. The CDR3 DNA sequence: TGTGCCAGCAAAACCGGGACAGGGAGGGAAAAACTGTTTTTT. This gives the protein CASKTGTGREKLFF.

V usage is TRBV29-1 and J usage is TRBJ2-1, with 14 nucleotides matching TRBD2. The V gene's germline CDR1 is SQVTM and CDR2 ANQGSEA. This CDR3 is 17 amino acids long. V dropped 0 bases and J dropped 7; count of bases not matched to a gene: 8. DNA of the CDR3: TGCAGCGTTGAAGATCGAGGACTAGCGGGGGGTGGTAATGAGCAGTTCTTC. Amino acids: CSVEDRGLAGGGNEQFF.